The 23 T cell receptor beta chains below come from one sample, sequenced in a study of blood T cell repertoires in COVID-19. Profiling relied on immunoSEQ multiplex PCR, and the TCRdb table lists in-frame clones only, not all of them. Among 90,000 to 120,000 clones listed, around four fifths were seen once. The sequenced sample consisted of peripheral blood. These receptors were collected from a man between 65 and 79 years old with acute or convalescent COVID-19.

Of note for this clone: Other DNA sequences in this specimen translate into the identical CDR3. The chain uses TRBV12-3 or TRBV12-4 and TRBJ1-4; tentative D call: TRBD1 (5 bases). This CDR3 spans 13 amino acids. Trimming shortened V by 2 bases and J by 4 bases, and 5 bases separated the two germline ends. The CDR3 reads CASSLQGNEKLFF. The CDR3 nucleotides read TGTGCCAGCAGTTTACAGGGTAATGAAAAACTGTTTTTT.

The rearrangement uses TRBV14 and TRBJ2-2; D gene ambiguous. Trimming cost V 4 bases and J 4 bases, with 7 bases left between them. The V gene's germline CDR1 is SGHDN and CDR2 FVKESK. CDR3 size: 13 residues. Here the CDR3 reads CASSPRITGELFF. The CDR3 DNA follows: TGTGCCAGCAGCCCTCGTATCACCGGGGAGCTGTTTTTT. The full variable domain, completed using reference TRBV14 and TRBJ2-2, is EAGVTQFPSHSVIEKGQTVTLRCDPISGHDNLYWYRRVMGKEIKFLLHFVKESKQDESGMPNNRFLAERTGGTYSTLKVQPAELEDSGVYFCASSPRITGELFFGEGSRLTVL.

The sample holds a few counts of this clone. V is TRBV19 and J is TRBJ1-1, with D perhaps matching TRBD1 (6 bases). Deletions cut 8 bases from V and 3 bases from J, with 16 bases between. This CDR3 contains 14 residues. Germline CDR1 and CDR2: LNHDA and SQIVND (reference sequence). Written as DNA, the CDR3 is TGTGCCAGTGGTCACCAGGGGTCGGACACTGAAGCTTTCTTT. It codes for CASGHQGSDTEAFF.

V usage is TRBV6-1 and J usage is TRBJ2-1; no clear D gene. The CDR3 runs 11 residues. Germline V CDR1 and CDR2: MNHNS, SASEGT. V lost 1 base to trimming and J lost 15 bases, with 10 bases between them. CDR3 DNA: TGTGCCAGCAGTGAAGTCGGGTCTACGTTCTTC. This encodes CASSEVGSTFF.

The rearrangement joins TRBV2 to TRBJ1-2, with 10 bases identical to TRBD1. Germline-derived CDR1 and CDR2 are SNHLY and FYNNEI. CDR3 length equals 15 residues. The junction had 6 bases not matched to a gene; V was cut back by 5 bases and J by 3 bases. The CDR3 coding sequence is TGTGCCAGCAGTTCGAGGGGGACAGGGGACTATGGCTACACCTTC. It translates to CASSSRGTGDYGYTF. Together with reference TRBV2 and TRBJ1-2, the CDR3 gives the full variable domain: EPEVTQTPSHQVTQMGQEVILRCVPISNHLYFYWYRQILGQKVEFLVSFYNNEISEKSEIFDDQFSVERPDGSNFTLKIRSTKLEDSAMYFCASSSRGTGDYGYTFGSGTRLTVV.

The V call is TRBV10-3, the J call TRBJ1-4, with 7 bases matching TRBD1. Germline CDR1 reads ENHRY; CDR2 reads SYGVKD. Losses at the gene ends were 6 bases for V and 6 bases for J; bases not matched to a gene: 7. The CDR3 runs to 14 residues. As DNA, the CDR3 is TGTGCCATCAGGGGGGACAGCTCCGATGAAAAACTGTTTTTT. Translation gives CAIRGDSSDEKLFF.

Only one count was recorded for this clone. The chain joins TRBV3-1 (or the pseudogene TRBV3-2) to TRBJ1-1; D possibly corresponds to TRBD1 (6 bases). This CDR3 spans 14 amino acids. Germline assignment: CDR1 LGHDT and CDR2 YNNKEL (reference sequence). Trimming removed 0 bases at V and 8 bases at J, with 13 bases between. The CDR3 DNA is TGTGCCAGCAGCCAAGATCCAGGACAGTCAGAAGCTTTCTTT. This encodes CASSQDPGQSEAFF.

CDR3 sequence reads: CASSQTGGAAYEQYF. In DNA form, the CDR3 reads TGTGCCAGCTCACAAACCGGGGGAGCGGCCTACGAGCAGTACTTC. The rearrangement joins TRBV18 to TRBJ2-7, with D possibly TRBD2 on 6 matching bases. The V gene's germline CDR1 is KGHSH and CDR2 LQKENI. Trimming removed 4 bases at V and 2 bases at J, with 15 bases between. This CDR3 is 15 amino acids long. The full variable domain, completed using reference TRBV18 and TRBJ2-7, is NAGVMQNPRHLVRRRGQEARLRCSPMKGHSHVYWYRQLPEEGLKFMVYLQKENIIDESGMPKERFSAEFPKEGPSILRIQQVVRGDSAAYFCASSQTGGAAYEQYFGPGTRLTVT.

This chain links TRBV24-1 with TRBJ2-3; perhaps TRBD2 as D (6 bases). CDR1 is KGHDR and CDR2 is SFDVKD in the germline V gene. V was cut by 0 bases and J by 5 bases, with 11 bases left in between. The CDR3 runs 15 residues. The CDR3 nucleotides are TGTGCCACCAGTGATTTGAAAAGGGGAGGAGATACGCAGTATTTT. This translates into CATSDLKRGGDTQYF.

A few counts support this clone. This sequence joins TRBV6-5 and TRBJ1-5; the D is unclear. V gave up 0 bases and J gave up 0 bases, with 6 bases separating them. The CDR3 has 15 residues. CDR1 MNHEY and CDR2 SVGAGI come from the germline V gene. CDR3 nucleotides: TGTGCCAGCAGTTACTCAAGCTATAGCAATCAGCCCCAGCATTTT. Amino acid sequence: CASSYSSYSNQPQHF.

Here the CDR3 DNA reads TGTGCCAGCAGCCCCATGGCGGGGGCGGGAGAAAAACTGTTTTTT. Amino acids: CASSPMAGAGEKLFF. This chain joins TRBV11-2 and TRBJ1-4, with TRBD1 as a possible D gene (6 bases). V lost 5 bases to trimming and J lost 8 bases, with 18 bases between them. Per the germline V gene, CDR1 is SGHAT and CDR2 is FQNNGV. CDR3 length: 15 residues.

V and J are TRBV11-3 and TRBJ2-2; a possible D gene is TRBD2 (6 bases). With 0 bases removed from V and 1 base from J, the gap between germline ends came to 6 bases. The germline V gene encodes CDR1 SGHNT and CDR2 YENEEA. This CDR3 contains 15 residues. In nucleotides, the CDR3 is TGTGCCAGCAGCTTAGACGGGGGGAACACCGGGGAGCTGTTTTTT. Amino acid sequence: CASSLDGGNTGELFF.

This chain connects TRBV6-5 to TRBJ2-7; 8 bases map to TRBD2. This CDR3 has 16 amino acids. Germline lookup yields CDR1 MNHEY and CDR2 SVGAGI. The V gene end was trimmed by 3 bases and the J gene end by 2 bases; junction bases not matched to a gene: 9. The CDR3 region has the DNA TGTGCCAGCAGTTATGATGCTAGCGGGTCGCCCTACGAGCAGTACTTC. This encodes CASSYDASGSPYEQYF.

The chain employs TRBV12-5 and TRBJ2-5, with TRBD2 as a possible D gene (5 bases). V was clipped by 4 bases and J by 7 bases, with 25 bases between them. The CDR3 is 17 amino acids. Germline CDR1 reads LGHNT; CDR2 reads FRNRAP. The CDR3 nucleotides are TGTGCTAGTGGTTCCCTCCCCGGTGGAACAGCCAGCGGGACCCAGTACTTC. Translation: CASGSLPGGTASGTQYF.

A single count supports this clone. This chain uses TRBV7-2 with TRBJ1-5; D is ambiguous. CDR1 is SGHTA and CDR2 is FQGNSA in the germline V gene. CDR3 size: 17 residues. Between the trimmed V and J ends, which lost 2 bases and 0 bases, there was a span of 14 bases. CDR3 residues: CASSLIGTPNSNQPQHF. The CDR3 nucleotides read TGTGCCAGCAGCTTAATTGGTACACCCAATAGCAATCAGCCCCAGCATTTT.

V and J are TRBV19 and TRBJ1-2; maybe TRBD1 (6 bases). Per the germline V gene, CDR1 is LNHDA and CDR2 is SQIVND (reference sequence). The CDR3 totals 14 residues. Trimming removed 3 bases at V and 8 bases at J, with 16 bases between. CDR3 coding DNA: TGTGCCAGTAGTATTTTTCGGGGGGCGCAAGGCTACACCTTC. Protein product: CASSIFRGAQGYTF.

V gene TRBV7-6 combines with J gene TRBJ1-1; D might be TRBD1 (5 bases). The V end lost 5 bases, the J end lost 4 bases, and 20 bases lay between the germline ends. The germline V gene encodes CDR1 SGHVS and CDR2 FNYEAQ. This CDR3 spans 16 amino acids. CDR3 sequence (DNA): TGTGCCAGCAGCCCCAGGGAACCGAGTTGGGGCACTGAAGCTTTCTTT. Protein product: CASSPREPSWGTEAFF.

The chain joins TRBV7-9 to TRBJ1-2; TRBD1 agrees at 7 bases. The J segment lost 5 bases and the V segment lost 5 bases, leaving 11 bases of the junction unmatched. The CDR3 covers 15 residues. Per the germline V gene, CDR1 is SEHNR and CDR2 is FQNEAQ (reference sequence). CDR3 in DNA: TGTGCCAGCAGCCTAGGACAGGTTGAACGTTATGGCTACACCTTC. Amino acid sequence: CASSLGQVERYGYTF.

This chain joins TRBV7-9 and TRBJ1-6; D might be TRBD1 (6 bases). Germline V lookup: CDR1 SEHNR, CDR2 FQNEAQ (reference sequence). The CDR3 has 15 amino acids. The V end was cut by 1 base, the J end by 12 bases, with 16 bases between. Here the CDR3 DNA reads TGTGCCAGCAGCTTAGAGGGGCGACAGGCGTTACCCCTCCACTTT. Protein product: CASSLEGRQALPLHF. The complete variable domain, with remaining parts taken from reference TRBV7-9 and TRBJ1-6, reads DTGVSQNPRHKITKRGQNVTFRCDPISEHNRLYWYRQTLGQGPEFLTYFQNEAQLEKSRLLSDRFSAERPKGSFSTLEIQRTEQGDSAMYLCASSLEGRQALPLHFGNGTRLTVT.

This clone is a singleton in its sample. The chain has TRBV27 and TRBJ1-5; D possibly corresponds to TRBD1 (5 bases). The CDR3 is 16 residues long. The V end was cut by 2 bases, the J end by 3 bases, with 14 bases between. Looked up from germline, CDR1 is MNHEY and CDR2 is SMNVEV (reference sequence). Written as DNA, the CDR3 is TGTGCCAGCAGTTTAGAGTGGCAGGGCCACAATCAGCCCCAGCATTTT. Its protein product is CASSLEWQGHNQPQHF.

This clone was seen a handful of times. The chain links TRBV27 to TRBJ1-1; the D gene is possibly TRBD1 (5 bases). Deletions cut 6 bases from V and 4 bases from J, with 15 bases between. The CDR3 sequence is 14 residues long. Germline V CDR1 and CDR2: MNHEY, SMNVEV (reference sequence). The CDR3 coding sequence is TGTGCCAGCAGGCATTTAGGGGATTCCACTGAAGCTTTCTTT. Amino acids: CASRHLGDSTEAFF.

This chain links TRBV24-1 with TRBJ1-2, with D tentatively TRBD1 (5 bases). Germline CDR1 reads KGHDR; CDR2 reads SFDVKD. V gave up 0 bases and J gave up 4 bases, with 8 bases separating them. The CDR3 is 14 residues long. As DNA, the CDR3 is TGTGCCACCAGTGATTTGACAGGCCTCTATGGCTACACCTTC. Encoded protein: CATSDLTGLYGYTF.

The chain couples TRBV11-2 to TRBJ2-1, with 11 bases aligning to TRBD2. J was trimmed by 1 base and V by 0 bases; bases with no gene match: 8. The CDR3 has 19 residues. Germline V gene data show CDR1 as SGHAT and CDR2 as FQNNGV. The CDR3 DNA is TGTGCCAGCAGCTTAGATTCACTAGCGGGAGACGTTTCCTACAATGAGCAGTTCTTC. Translating it yields CASSLDSLAGDVSYNEQFF.